Listed here is a single T cell receptor (beta chain). Its antigen is as yet unknown. Amplification used 60 Vbeta primers and 13 Jbeta primers. Clones were sequenced by immunoSEQ multiplex PCR, and TCRdb holds only the in-frame ones, with some missing. The profile shows some 50,000 clones, about 71% of them singletons. This sample is part of a study of cytomegalovirus exposure and HLA in healthy donors. Findings and caveats of the study: In a later analysis, HLA-associated beta chains showed higher expansion and lower generation probabilities than comparable chains. V segments that were indistinguishable, TRBV6-2 and TRBV6-3 among them, were omitted from analysis.

Germline V gives CDR1 SNHLY, CDR2 FYNNEI. Trimming cost V 7 bases and J 0 bases; bases outside gene matches: 6. The CDR3 totals 15 residues. The TCR was taken from a woman aged 45-65 years in good health and CMV-seropositive. The sequenced sample consisted of PBMCs. The chain is built from TRBV2 and TRBJ2-7; 10 bases are a match to TRBD2. The CDR3 nucleotides read TGTGCCAGCATGGTAGCGGGAGGTAACTCCTACGAGCAGTACTTC. It encodes CASMVAGGNSYEQYF.